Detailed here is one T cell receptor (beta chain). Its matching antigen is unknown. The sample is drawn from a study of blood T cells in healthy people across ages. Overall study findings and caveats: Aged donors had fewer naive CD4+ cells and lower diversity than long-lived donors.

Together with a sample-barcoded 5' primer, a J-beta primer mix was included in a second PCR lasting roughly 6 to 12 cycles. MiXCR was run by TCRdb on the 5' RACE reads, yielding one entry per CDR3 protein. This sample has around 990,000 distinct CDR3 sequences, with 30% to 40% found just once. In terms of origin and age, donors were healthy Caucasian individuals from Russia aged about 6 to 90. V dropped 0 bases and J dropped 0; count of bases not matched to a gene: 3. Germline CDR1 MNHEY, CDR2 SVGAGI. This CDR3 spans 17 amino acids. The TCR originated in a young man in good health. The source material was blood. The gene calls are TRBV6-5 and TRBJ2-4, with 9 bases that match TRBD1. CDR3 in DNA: TGTGCCAGCAGTTACTCGACGGGACAGGGAGCCAAAAACATTCAGTACTTC. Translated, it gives CASSYSTGQGAKNIQYF.